This T cell receptor (beta chain) came from a study of blood T cell repertoires in COVID-19. Study overall: The samples span acute and convalescent COVID-19 from the United States, Italy and Spain.

Clones were read by immunoSEQ multiplex PCR, and TCRdb kept only the in-frame ones, dropping some. The sample consists of tens of thousands of clones, about 89% of them appearing once. Germline V lookup: CDR1 LNHDA, CDR2 SQIVND (reference sequence). The V gene end was trimmed by 6 bases and the J gene end by 7 bases; junction bases not matched to a gene: 11. The CDR3 is 15 residues long. The TCR was taken from a human donor in a cohort sampled during active COVID-19. The V and J genes are TRBV19 and TRBJ2-1, with 8 bases that match TRBD2. The sequenced sample consisted of peripheral blood. The CDR3 DNA sequence: TGTGCCAGTAGCAGCGGGGGATTCCCTAGGAATGAGCAGTTCTTC. Encoded protein: CASSSGGFPRNEQFF. Full variable domain (outside the CDR3, taken from reference TRBV19 and TRBJ2-1): DGGITQSPKYLFRKEGQNVTLSCEQNLNHDAMYWYRQDPGQGLRLIYYSQIVNDFQKGDIAEGYSVSREKKESFPLTVTSAQKNPTAFYLCASSSGGFPRNEQFFGPGTRLTVL.